The clone carrying this T cell receptor (beta chain) was counted a few times. The record originates from a study of blood T cells in healthy people across ages. A sample-barcoded 5' primer and a J-beta primer mix were used in a second PCR of about 6 to 12 cycles. TCRdb fed the 5' RACE reads into MiXCR, producing one record per CDR3 protein. The profile shows roughly 700,000 distinct CDR3 sequences, around half of them singletons. The clonotype comes from a woman between 55 and 75 years old in good health. The specimen sequenced was blood.

The chain's CDR3 is CASSLAPGSNYGYTF. The CDR3 DNA reads TGCGCCAGCAGCTTGGCTCCGGGGTCCAACTATGGCTACACCTTC. The gene calls are TRBV5-1 and TRBJ1-2; no clear D gene. The CDR3 spans 15 residues. The V and J ends lost 0 bases and 2 bases respectively, with 11 bases between them. Looked up from germline, CDR1 is SGHRS and CDR2 is YFSETQ.